This TCR beta chain came from a study of T-cell memory formation after mild COVID-19. TCRdb independently ran MiXCR on the 5' RACE reads; one entry per CDR3 protein. The table has 550,000 to 600,000 distinct CDR3 sequences, approximately 21% seen once; the top ten hold about 8.4%. Germline CDR1 reads KGHSH; CDR2 reads LQKENI. With V trimmed by 3 bases and J by 7 bases, 14 bases remained unmatched. The CDR3 contains 17 residues. The sample consisted of PBMCs or a T cell subset sorted from them (not recorded which). The TCR sequence derives from an adult woman who had mild COVID-19 (a few samples of this study predate the infection). Cell type and time point are not known. The chain links TRBV18 to TRBJ2-7; 11 bases match TRBD2. CDR3 region: CASSPQVTSGEVWEQYF. DNA for the CDR3: TGTGCCAGCTCACCCCAAGTGACTAGCGGGGAGGTATGGGAGCAGTACTTC.